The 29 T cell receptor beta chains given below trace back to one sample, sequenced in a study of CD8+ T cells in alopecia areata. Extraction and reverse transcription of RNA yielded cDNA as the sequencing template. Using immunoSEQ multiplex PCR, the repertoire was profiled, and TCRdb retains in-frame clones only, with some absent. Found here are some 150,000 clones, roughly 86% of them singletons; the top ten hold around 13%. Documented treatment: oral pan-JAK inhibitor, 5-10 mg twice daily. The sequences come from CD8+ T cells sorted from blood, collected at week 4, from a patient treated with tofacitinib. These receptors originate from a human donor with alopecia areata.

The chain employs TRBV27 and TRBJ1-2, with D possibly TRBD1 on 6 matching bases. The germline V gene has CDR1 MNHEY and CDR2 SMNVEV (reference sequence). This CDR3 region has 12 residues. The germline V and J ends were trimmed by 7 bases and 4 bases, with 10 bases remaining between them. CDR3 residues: CASKGGSYGYTF. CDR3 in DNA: TGTGCCAGCAAGGGGGGAAGCTATGGCTACACCTTC.

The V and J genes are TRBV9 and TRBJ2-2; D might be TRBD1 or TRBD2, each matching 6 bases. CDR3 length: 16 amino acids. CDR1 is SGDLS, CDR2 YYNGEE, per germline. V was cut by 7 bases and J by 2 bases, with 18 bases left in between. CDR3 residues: CASGYGGPLNTGELFF. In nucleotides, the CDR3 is TGTGCCAGCGGGTATGGGGGGCCACTTAACACCGGGGAGCTGTTTTTT.

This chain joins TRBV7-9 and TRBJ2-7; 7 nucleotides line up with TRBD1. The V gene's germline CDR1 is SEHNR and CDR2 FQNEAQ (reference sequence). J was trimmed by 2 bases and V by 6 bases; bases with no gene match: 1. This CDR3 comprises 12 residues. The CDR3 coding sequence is TGTGCCAGCAGACAGGGGACCTACGAGCAGTACTTC. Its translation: CASRQGTYEQYF.

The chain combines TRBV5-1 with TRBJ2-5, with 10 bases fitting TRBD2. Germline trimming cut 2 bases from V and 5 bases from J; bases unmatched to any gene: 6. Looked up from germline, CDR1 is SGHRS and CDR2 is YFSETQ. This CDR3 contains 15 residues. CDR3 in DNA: TGCGCCAGCAGCTTAGCGGGAGGGCCTGTGGAGACCCAGTACTTC. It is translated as CASSLAGGPVETQYF.

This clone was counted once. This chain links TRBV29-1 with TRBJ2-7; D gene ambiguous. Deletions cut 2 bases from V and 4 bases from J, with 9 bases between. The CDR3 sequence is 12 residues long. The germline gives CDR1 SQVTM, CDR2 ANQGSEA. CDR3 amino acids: CSVESSEYEQYF. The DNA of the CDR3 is TGCAGCGTTGAATCTTCAGAATACGAGCAGTACTTC.

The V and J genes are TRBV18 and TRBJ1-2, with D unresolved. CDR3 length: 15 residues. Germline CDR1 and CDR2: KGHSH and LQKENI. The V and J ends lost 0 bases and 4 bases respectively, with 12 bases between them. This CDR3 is CASSPPEGVGYGYTF. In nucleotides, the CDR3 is TGTGCCAGCTCACCACCGGAGGGAGTAGGCTATGGCTACACCTTC.

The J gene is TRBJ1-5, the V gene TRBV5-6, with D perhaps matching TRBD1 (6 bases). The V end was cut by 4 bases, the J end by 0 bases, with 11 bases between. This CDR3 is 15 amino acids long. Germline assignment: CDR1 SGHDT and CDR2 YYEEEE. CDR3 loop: CASSRTGYSNQPQHF. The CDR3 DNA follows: TGTGCCAGCAGCCGAACAGGGTATAGCAATCAGCCCCAGCATTTT.

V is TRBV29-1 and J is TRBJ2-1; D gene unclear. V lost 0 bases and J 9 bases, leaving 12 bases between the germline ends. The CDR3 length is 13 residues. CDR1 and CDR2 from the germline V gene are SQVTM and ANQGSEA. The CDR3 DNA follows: TGCAGCGTTGAAGATCTTCTGGTAGCTGAGCAGTTCTTC. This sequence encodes CSVEDLLVAEQFF.

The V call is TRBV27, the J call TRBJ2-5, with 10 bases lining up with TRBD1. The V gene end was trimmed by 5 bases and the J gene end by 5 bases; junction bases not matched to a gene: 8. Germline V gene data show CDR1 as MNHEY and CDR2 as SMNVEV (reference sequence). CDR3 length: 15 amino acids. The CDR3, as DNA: TGTGCCAGCAGTCGGGACAGGGGAGTAGGGGAGACCCAGTACTTC. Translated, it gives CASSRDRGVGETQYF.

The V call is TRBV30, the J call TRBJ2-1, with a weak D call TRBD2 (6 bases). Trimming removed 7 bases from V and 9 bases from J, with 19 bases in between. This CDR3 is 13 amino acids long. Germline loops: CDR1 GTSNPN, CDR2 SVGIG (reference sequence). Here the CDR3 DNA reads TGTGCCTTGACCTTCCTTAGCGGATCTGAGCAGTTCTTC. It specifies CALTFLSGSEQFF.

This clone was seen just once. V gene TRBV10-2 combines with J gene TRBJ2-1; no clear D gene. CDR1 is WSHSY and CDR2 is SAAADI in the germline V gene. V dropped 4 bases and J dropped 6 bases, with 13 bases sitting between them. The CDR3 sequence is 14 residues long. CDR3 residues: CASSGPYSLNEQFF. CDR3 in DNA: TGCGCCAGCAGTGGGCCCTACTCACTCAATGAGCAGTTCTTC.

This CDR3 reads CASSPSDRGFSGNTIYF. The CDR3 DNA follows: TGTGCCAGCAGCCCCAGTGACAGGGGGTTCTCTGGAAACACCATATATTTT. This chain uses TRBV7-9 with TRBJ1-3; 9 bases fit TRBD1. Trimming took 5 bases from V and 0 from J; bases not matched to a gene: 8. Germline V lookup: CDR1 SEHNR, CDR2 FQNEAQ (reference sequence). The CDR3 is 17 residues long.

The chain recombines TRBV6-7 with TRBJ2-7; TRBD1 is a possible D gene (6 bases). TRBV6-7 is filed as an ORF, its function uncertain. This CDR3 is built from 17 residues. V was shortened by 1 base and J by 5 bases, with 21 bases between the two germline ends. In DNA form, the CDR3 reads TGTGCCAGCAGTTACTTCGAAGGGTCAGGGGCTGGGAACGAGCAGTACTTC. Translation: CASSYFEGSGAGNEQYF.

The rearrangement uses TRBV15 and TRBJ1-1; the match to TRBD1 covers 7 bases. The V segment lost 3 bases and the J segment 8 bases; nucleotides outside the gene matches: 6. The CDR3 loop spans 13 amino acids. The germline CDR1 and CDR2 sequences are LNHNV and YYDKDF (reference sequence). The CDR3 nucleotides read TGTGCCACCAGCAGGGTGACAGGGACCGAAGCTTTCTTT. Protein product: CATSRVTGTEAFF. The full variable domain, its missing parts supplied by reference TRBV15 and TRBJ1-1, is DAMVIQNPRYQVTQFGKPVTLSCSQTLNHNVMYWYQQKSSQAPKLLFHYYDKDFNNEADTPDNFQSRRPNTSFCFLDIRSPGLGDTAMYLCATSRVTGTEAFFGQGTRLTVV.

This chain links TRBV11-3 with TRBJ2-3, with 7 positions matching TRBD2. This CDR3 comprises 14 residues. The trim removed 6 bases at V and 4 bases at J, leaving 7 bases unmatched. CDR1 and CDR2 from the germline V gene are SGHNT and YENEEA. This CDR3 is CASSPGGMADTQYF. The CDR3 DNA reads TGTGCCAGCAGTCCGGGGGGTATGGCAGATACGCAGTATTTT.

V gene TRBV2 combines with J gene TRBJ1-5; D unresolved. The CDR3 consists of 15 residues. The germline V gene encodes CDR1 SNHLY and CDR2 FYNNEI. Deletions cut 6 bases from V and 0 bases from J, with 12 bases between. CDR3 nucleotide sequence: TGTGCCAGCAGCCCCGACACCTATAGCAATCAGCCCCAGCATTTT. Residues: CASSPDTYSNQPQHF.

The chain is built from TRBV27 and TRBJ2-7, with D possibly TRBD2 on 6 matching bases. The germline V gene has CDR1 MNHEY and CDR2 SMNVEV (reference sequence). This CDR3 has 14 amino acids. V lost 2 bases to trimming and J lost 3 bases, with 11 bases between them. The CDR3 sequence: CASSLSGGYYEQYF. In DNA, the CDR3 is TGTGCCAGCAGTTTAAGTGGGGGGTACTACGAGCAGTACTTC.

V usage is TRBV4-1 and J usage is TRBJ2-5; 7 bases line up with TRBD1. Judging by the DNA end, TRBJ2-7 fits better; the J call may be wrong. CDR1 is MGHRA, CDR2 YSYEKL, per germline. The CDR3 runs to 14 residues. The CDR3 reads CASSIGQGAYEQYF. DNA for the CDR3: TGCGCCAGCAGCATAGGGCAGGGGGCCTACGAGCAGTACTTC.

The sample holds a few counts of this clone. CDR3: CAIKEGARYEQYF. The CDR3 DNA is TGTGCCATCAAGGAGGGGGCCCGCTACGAGCAGTACTTC. The rearrangement links TRBV10-3 to TRBJ2-7; maybe TRBD1 (7 bases). There are 13 residues in the CDR3. Looked up from germline, CDR1 is ENHRY and CDR2 is SYGVKD. Trimming pared 7 bases from V and 3 bases from J, leaving 13 bases between.

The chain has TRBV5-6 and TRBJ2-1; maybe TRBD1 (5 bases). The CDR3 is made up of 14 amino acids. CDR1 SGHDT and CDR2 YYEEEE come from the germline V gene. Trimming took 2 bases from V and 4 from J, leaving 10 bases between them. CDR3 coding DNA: TGTGCCAGCAGCTTTGGGGCGGTATACAATGAGCAGTTCTTC. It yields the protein CASSFGAVYNEQFF.

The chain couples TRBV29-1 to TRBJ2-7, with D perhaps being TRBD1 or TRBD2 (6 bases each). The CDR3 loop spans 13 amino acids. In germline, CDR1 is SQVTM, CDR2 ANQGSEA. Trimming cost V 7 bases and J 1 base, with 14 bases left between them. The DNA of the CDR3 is TGCAGCGCAGTCGGGGGCCTTTCCTACGAGCAGTACTTC. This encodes CSAVGGLSYEQYF.

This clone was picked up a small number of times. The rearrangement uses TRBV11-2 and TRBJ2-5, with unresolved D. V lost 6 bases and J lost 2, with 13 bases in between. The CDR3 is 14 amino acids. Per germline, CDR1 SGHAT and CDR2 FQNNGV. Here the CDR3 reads CASSSTGLQETQYF. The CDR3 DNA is TGTGCCAGCAGTTCTACCGGGCTTCAAGAGACCCAGTACTTC.

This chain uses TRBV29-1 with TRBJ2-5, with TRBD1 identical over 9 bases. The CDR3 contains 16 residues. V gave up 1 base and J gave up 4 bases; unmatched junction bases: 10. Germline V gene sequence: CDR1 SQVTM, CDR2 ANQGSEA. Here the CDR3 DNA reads TGCAGCGTTGAAGGGACCCGGACAGGGGAAGGAGAGACCCAGTACTTC. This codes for CSVEGTRTGEGETQYF.

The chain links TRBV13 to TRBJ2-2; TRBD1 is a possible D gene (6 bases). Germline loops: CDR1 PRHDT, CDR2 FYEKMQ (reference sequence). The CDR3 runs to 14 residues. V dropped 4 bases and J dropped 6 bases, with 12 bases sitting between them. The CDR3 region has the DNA TGTGCCAGCAGCTCGCGCCAGGGGCCCGGGGAGCTGTTTTTT. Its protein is CASSSRQGPGELFF.

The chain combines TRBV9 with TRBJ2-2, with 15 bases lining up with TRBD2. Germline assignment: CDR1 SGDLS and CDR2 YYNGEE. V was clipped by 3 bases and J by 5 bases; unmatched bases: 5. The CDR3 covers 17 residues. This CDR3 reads CASSAGLAGGPTGELFF. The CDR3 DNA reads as TGTGCCAGCAGCGCCGGACTAGCGGGAGGGCCTACCGGGGAGCTGTTTTTT.

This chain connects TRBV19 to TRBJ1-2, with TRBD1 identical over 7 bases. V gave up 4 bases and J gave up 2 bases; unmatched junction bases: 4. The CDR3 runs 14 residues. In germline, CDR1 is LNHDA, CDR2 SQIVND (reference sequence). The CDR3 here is CASSTGTVNYGYTF. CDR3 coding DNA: TGTGCCAGTAGTACCGGGACAGTCAACTATGGCTACACCTTC.

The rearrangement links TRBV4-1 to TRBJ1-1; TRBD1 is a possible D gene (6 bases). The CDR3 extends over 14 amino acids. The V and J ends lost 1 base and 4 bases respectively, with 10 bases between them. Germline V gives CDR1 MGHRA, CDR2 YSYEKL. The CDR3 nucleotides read TGCGCCAGCAGCCAAGTACGGGACATCACTGAAGCTTTCTTT. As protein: CASSQVRDITEAFF.

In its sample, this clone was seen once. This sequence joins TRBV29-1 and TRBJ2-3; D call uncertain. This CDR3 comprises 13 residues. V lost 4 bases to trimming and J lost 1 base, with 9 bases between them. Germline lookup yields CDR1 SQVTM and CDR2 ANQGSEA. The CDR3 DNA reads TGCAGCGTTGTTGCCCGAGGCACAGATACGCAGTATTTT. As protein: CSVVARGTDTQYF.

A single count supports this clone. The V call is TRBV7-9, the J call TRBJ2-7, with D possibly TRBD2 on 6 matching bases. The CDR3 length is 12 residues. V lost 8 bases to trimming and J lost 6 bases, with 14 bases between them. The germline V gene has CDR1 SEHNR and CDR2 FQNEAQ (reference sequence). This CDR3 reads CASARRDLEQYF. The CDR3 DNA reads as TGTGCCAGCGCCCGGCGGGACCTCGAGCAGTACTTC.